This T cell receptor (beta chain) was documented in a study of cytomegalovirus exposure and HLA in healthy donors. On the study more broadly: Assignment to the Caucasian-associated ancestry cluster applied to about 80% of the approximately 400 genotyped donors. Study conclusions and caveats: A later analysis by the authors found several of the most significant clusters apparently linked to common viral pathogens.

The V gene end was trimmed by 0 bases and the J gene end by 6 bases; junction bases not matched to a gene: 4. The CDR3 covers 15 residues. Germline values: CDR1 LGHNA, CDR2 YNFKEQ. As concerns this clone: The antigen is undetermined.

Vbeta (60) and Jbeta (13) primers were used in the PCR. Profiling relied on immunoSEQ multiplex PCR, and the TCRdb table lists in-frame clones only, not all of them. The sample has around 200,000 clones, about 80% seen once. Donors in the study were healthy people who gave bone marrow. Donors sampled were nominally healthy, though unrecorded immune exposures were likely. The sequenced sample was PBMCs. The sequence was obtained from a woman aged 55-69 years in good health and CMV-seropositive. The V gene is TRBV4-2, the J gene TRBJ1-5, with TRBD1 identical over 8 bases. This CDR3 reads CASSQDGTGGQPQHF. In DNA, the CDR3 is TGTGCCAGCAGCCAAGATGGAACAGGGGGTCAGCCCCAGCATTTT.